Listed below are T cell receptor beta chains from one sample, sequenced in a study of shared clonotypes between healthy human individuals. Sequencing was performed with immunoSEQ multiplex PCR; in TCRdb, only in-frame clones are kept and a portion is missing. The sample has 1,100,000 or so clones, around 78% seen once. Material for sequencing was memory CD4+ T cells from PBMCs. The source of these receptors is a man younger than 35 in good health. Some clones in this sample may be carry-over from other donors' samples. CDR3s include the opening cysteine and the closing phenylalanine or tryptophan. Each record gives: V gene, D gene, clone size, J gene, CDR3 DNA, CDR3 protein. A D gene is named only where the DNA matches it firmly. Not all rows give a size; the values are once, few, many and, for expanded clones, a class.

TRBV18	TRBD1	NA	TRBJ2-7	TGTGCCAGCTCACCAGTACAGGGGGCCATAAACTCCTACGAGCAGTACTTC	CASSPVQGAINSYEQYF
TRBV7-9	NA	NA	TRBJ1-1	TGTGCCAGCAGCTCTGTCGACACTGAAGCTTTCTTT	CASSSVDTEAFF
TRBV4-3	NA	NA	TRBJ2-7	TGCGCCAGCAGCCAAGATGGGCGAAATGGGCAGTACTTC	CASSQDGRNGQYF
TRBV27	TRBD1	few	TRBJ1-5	TGTGCCAGCAGTTCCCTCCGCGAACGACAGGGTGGGGATCAGCCCCAGCATTTT	CASSSLRERQGGDQPQHF
TRBV7-9	TRBD1	NA	TRBJ2-7	TGTGCCAGCAGCTTAGAGGCCGGGACAGGGGTCCACGAGCAGTACTTC	CASSLEAGTGVHEQYF
TRBV28	NA	NA	TRBJ1-2	TGTGCCAGCAGTTCTATGGGGGCATTAGGCGGCTACACCTTC	CASSSMGALGGYTF
TRBV29-1	TRBD1	NA	TRBJ2-7	TGCAGCACTAGGTCCCAGGGACAGGGATACGAGCAGTACTTC	CSTRSQGQGYEQYF
TRBV19	NA	NA	TRBJ2-6	TGTGCCACCGGGGGATCCCAGGTCGGACCTGGGGCCAACGTCCTGACTTTC	CATGGSQVGPGANVLTF
TRBV11-2	TRBD2	NA	TRBJ2-7	TGTGCCAGCAGCCCAATAGCGGGAGGGCAGGGCGAGCAGTACTTC	CASSPIAGGQGEQYF
TRBV5-1	TRBD2	NA	TRBJ2-5	TGCGCCAGCAGCTACGGACTAGCGGGAGATTTGGGCCAAGAGACCCAGTACTTC	CASSYGLAGDLGQETQYF
TRBV1	NA	NA	TRBJ2-4	TGCACCAGCAGCCAACGCCGAAAAAACATTCAGTACTTC	CTSSQRRKNIQYF
TRBV6-1	NA	NA	TRBJ1-1	TGTGCCAGCATCAGGGGTAAGAACACTGAAGCTTTCTTT	CASIRGKNTEAFF
TRBV5-4	NA	few	TRBJ1-1	TGTGCCAGCAGCTTGGCCGGGGGCATGAACACTGAAGCTTTCTTT	CASSLAGGMNTEAFF
TRBV6-1	NA	NA	TRBJ1-1	TGTGCCAGCAGTGAAGCAAACATGAACACTGAAGCTTTCTTT	CASSEANMNTEAFF
TRBV6-1	NA	NA	TRBJ1-2	TGTGCCAGCAGTGACGGGCAGGGAAGGATCTATGGCTACACCTTC	CASSDGQGRIYGYTF
TRBV11-2	NA	NA	TRBJ2-2	TGTGCCAGCAGCGGGACGGCCGGGGCCGGGGAGCTGTTTTTT	CASSGTAGAGELFF
TRBV7-9	TRBD1	NA	TRBJ2-7	TGTGCCAGCAGCCTACAGGGGGCCCGCGAGCAGTACTTC	CASSLQGAREQYF
TRBV6-5	TRBD1	NA	TRBJ1-1	TGTGCCAGCAGCCCAACGACAGGGCCCGAAGCTTTCTTT	CASSPTTGPEAFF
TRBV11-2	NA	NA	TRBJ1-1	TGTGCCAGCAGCCAACAGATGAACACTGAAGCTTTCTTT	CASSQQMNTEAFF
TRBV6-5	NA	NA	TRBJ1-2	TGTGCCAGCACTTCAGGGAAGGGCGACGTCGGCTACACCTTC	CASTSGKGDVGYTF
TRBV4-3	NA	NA	TRBJ1-1	TGCGCCAGCAAGCCCTCTCGACTGGACAGCTACGACACTGAAGCTTTCTTT	CASKPSRLDSYDTEAFF
TRBV7-3	TRBD2	NA	TRBJ2-1	TGTGCCAGCAGCCGTGGGACTAGCAGGGACGGTGAGCAGTTCTTC	CASSRGTSRDGEQFF
TRBV28	TRBD2	once	TRBJ2-3	TGTGCCAGCAGTGCTAGCCTGGGGACTAGCGGGAGGCCATATACGCAGTATTTT	CASSASLGTSGRPYTQYF
TRBV5-1	NA	NA	TRBJ2-1	TGCGCCAGCAGCTTGCTCTCCGAGGCTTACAATGAGCAGTTCTTC	CASSLLSEAYNEQFF
TRBV4-2	TRBD2	NA	TRBJ2-3	TGTGCCAGCAGCCCTCTGACTAGCGGGAGGGCCACAGATACGCAGTATTTT	CASSPLTSGRATDTQYF
TRBV2	TRBD2	once	TRBJ2-1	TGTGCCAGCAGGACCGGACTAGCAGCCGCCAATGAGCAGTTCTTC	CASRTGLAAANEQFF
TRBV4-3	NA	NA	TRBJ2-6	TGCGCCAGCAGCCTCGCAGGAAACTCTGGGGCCAACGTCCTGACTTTC	CASSLAGNSGANVLTF
TRBV6-6	NA	NA	TRBJ2-5	TGTGCCAGCAGTTACTCGGGGGTGCTCACCCAGTACTTC	CASSYSGVLTQYF
TRBV5-6	NA	few	TRBJ2-1	TGTGCCAGCAGCTTGGGAGGCAGGATCCATGAGCAGTTCTTC	CASSLGGRIHEQFF
TRBV29-1	NA	NA	TRBJ2-5	TGCAGCGTTGAATATGCGGCTAGCGCGCTGCACCGGGAGACCCAGTACTTC	CSVEYAASALHRETQYF
TRBV6-5	NA	NA	TRBJ1-3	TGTGCCAGCAAAAGGGGATCTGGAAACACCATATATTTT	CASKRGSGNTIYF
TRBV18	NA	NA	TRBJ2-2	TGTGCCAGCTCACCACAAACCCAGCGACAGACCGGGGAGCTGTTTTTT	CASSPQTQRQTGELFF
TRBV5-4	NA	NA	TRBJ1-1	TGTGCCAGCAGCGCCCCGGGCAGGGGACCGAGTGAAGCTTTCTTT	CASSAPGRGPSEAFF
TRBV2	TRBD2	NA	TRBJ2-7	TGTGCCAGCAGTGGGTGGGGCGGGAGTGGCTACGAGCAGTACTTC	CASSGWGGSGYEQYF
TRBV7-9	NA	NA	TRBJ2-7	TGTGCCAGCGGTATGCAGGCCCTTTCCTACGAGCAGTACTTC	CASGMQALSYEQYF
TRBV5-1	NA	NA	TRBJ1-3	TGCGCCAGCAGCTTGGGAGAAAACACCATATATTTT	CASSLGENTIYF
TRBV4-1	NA	few	TRBJ1-1	TGCGCCAGCAGCCAGCTTTGGGCGAACACTGAAGCTTTCTTT	CASSQLWANTEAFF
TRBV5-6	TRBD1	NA	TRBJ1-2	TGTGCCAGCAGCTTAACGGGACAGGGAGGATATGGCTACACCTTC	CASSLTGQGGYGYTF
TRBV7-9	NA	NA	TRBJ1-4	TGTGCCAGCAGTCCGAGAGCAACTAATGAAAAACTGTTTTTT	CASSPRATNEKLFF
TRBV6-5	TRBD2	NA	TRBJ2-3	TGTGCCAGCAGTTACCGCGGGAGAACAGATACGCAGTATTTT	CASSYRGRTDTQYF
TRBV5-1	NA	NA	TRBJ2-6	TGCGCCAGCAGCTACCAAGGGGCGATCGCCTCTGGGGCCAACGTCCTGACTTTC	CASSYQGAIASGANVLTF
TRBV5-1	NA	NA	TRBJ2-6	TGCGCCAGCAGCCCCCTAAAGGTCTCTGGGGCCAACGTCCTGACTTTC	CASSPLKVSGANVLTF
TRBV28	NA	NA	TRBJ2-3	TGTGCCAGCAGTTTGGGACCCTCATCGCCGTATTTT	CASSLGPSSPYF
TRBV7-6	TRBD1	NA	TRBJ2-1	TGTGCCAGCAGCAAGATCCCAGGGGGCAATGAGCAGTTCTTC	CASSKIPGGNEQFF
TRBV7-3	NA	NA	TRBJ2-1	TGTGCCAGCAGCTTAATGGCGAGCACCCAATCCTACAATGAGCAGTTCTTC	CASSLMASTQSYNEQFF
TRBV4-1	NA	once	TRBJ1-5	TGCGCCAGCAGCCAAGAGTCCCGGAATCAGCCCCAGCATTTT	CASSQESRNQPQHF
TRBV11-3	TRBD1	NA	TRBJ2-5	TGTGCCAGCAGCCCACCGGGACAGGAGACCCAGTACTTC	CASSPPGQETQYF
TRBV6-4	TRBD2	once	TRBJ2-7	TGTGCCAGCAGCCGACTAGCGGGTTACGAGCAGTACTTC	CASSRLAGYEQYF
TRBV5-4	NA	NA	TRBJ1-2	TGTGCCAGCACCTTGGGGGGGACTACCTATGGCTACACCTTC	CASTLGGTTYGYTF